The clone carrying this T cell receptor beta chain turned up a few times. The antigen remains undetermined. The data are from a study of cytomegalovirus exposure and HLA in healthy donors. Whole-study findings and limits: Later analysis placed DRB1 highest and HLA-C lowest in TCR association rates, which differed by HLA locus. With later analysis, a missense DCLRE1C variant became linked to TCR beta V- and J-gene trimming.

The PCR made use of 60 Vbeta and 13 Jbeta primers. Produced via immunoSEQ multiplex PCR; TCRdb's table is partial and in-frame only. In the table there are tens of thousands of clones, roughly 80% of which are singletons. V shed 3 bases and J 6 bases; nucleotides not matched to a gene: 5. Germline values: CDR1 LNHDA, CDR2 SQIVND (reference sequence). This CDR3 spans 15 amino acids. This sequence originates from a male donor in good health and CMV-seronegative. Sample: PBMCs. The chain carries TRBV19 and TRBJ2-1; 10 positions match TRBD1. The CDR3 DNA reads as TGTGCCAGTAGTATTCTGGGACAGGGGAGCAATGAGCAGTTCTTC. Translation: CASSILGQGSNEQFF.